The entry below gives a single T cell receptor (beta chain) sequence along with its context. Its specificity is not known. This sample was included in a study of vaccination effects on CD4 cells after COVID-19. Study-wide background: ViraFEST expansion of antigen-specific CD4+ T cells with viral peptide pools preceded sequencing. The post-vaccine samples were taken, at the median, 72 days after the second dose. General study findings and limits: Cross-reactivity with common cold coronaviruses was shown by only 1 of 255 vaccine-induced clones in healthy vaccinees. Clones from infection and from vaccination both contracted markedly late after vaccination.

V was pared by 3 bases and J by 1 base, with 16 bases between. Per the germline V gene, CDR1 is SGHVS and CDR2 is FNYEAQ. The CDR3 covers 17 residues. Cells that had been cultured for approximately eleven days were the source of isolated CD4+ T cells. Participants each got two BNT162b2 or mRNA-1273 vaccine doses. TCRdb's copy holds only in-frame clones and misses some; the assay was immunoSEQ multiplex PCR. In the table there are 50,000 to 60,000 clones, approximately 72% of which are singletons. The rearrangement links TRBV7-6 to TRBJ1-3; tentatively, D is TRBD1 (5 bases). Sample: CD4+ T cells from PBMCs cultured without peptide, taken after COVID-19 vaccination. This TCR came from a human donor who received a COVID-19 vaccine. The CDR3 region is CASSFISGRVSGNTIYF. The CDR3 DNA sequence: TGTGCCAGCAGCTTTATCTCGGGCAGGGTATCTGGAAACACCATATATTTT.